This TCR beta chain appears in the sequencing data of a study of control samples from healthy donors and cancer patients. V lost 3 bases and J lost 1, with 12 bases in between. The CDR3 has 15 amino acids. In germline, CDR1 is SGHAT, CDR2 FQDESV (reference sequence). Some clones are missing from TCRdb's copy, which holds only in-frame ones; the method was immunoSEQ multiplex PCR. There are 120,000 to 150,000 clones in the sample; approximately 94% occur only once, and 5.8% lies in the top ten. The rearrangement uses TRBV11-1 and TRBJ2-5, with D possibly being TRBD2 (5 bases). The sample consisted of blood. The clonotype was recovered from a man between 18 and 29 years old in good health. The CDR3 DNA reads TGTGCCAGCAGCTTCGACGGGATTTCCCAAGAGACCCAGTACTTC. It encodes CASSFDGISQETQYF.